The rows below give T cell receptor beta chains drawn from one sample of a study of shared clonotypes between healthy human individuals. The assay was immunoSEQ multiplex PCR, and TCRdb's table has in-frame clones only and misses some. The data show more than 2 million clones, 95% seen once. Sequencing input: naive CD4+ T cells sorted from blood. The receptor source for this set is a man younger than 35 in good health. Each CDR3 is given with its conserved first and last residue. Each record gives: J gene, V gene, D gene, CDR3 DNA, CDR3 protein. The D gene is left open where the match is weak.

J gene: TRBJ2-5; V gene: TRBV5-4; D gene: NA; CDR3 DNA: TGTGCCAGCAGCCTGGACTATATTGGGGAGACCCAGTACTTC; CDR3 protein: CASSLDYIGETQYF
J gene: TRBJ1-5; V gene: TRBV18; D gene: NA; CDR3 DNA: TGTGCCAGCTCACCAGGGATGGATCAGCCCCAGCATTTT; CDR3 protein: CASSPGMDQPQHF
J gene: TRBJ1-6; V gene: TRBV28; D gene: TRBD1; CDR3 DNA: TGTGCCAGCAGTTCCGGGACAGGGGGGAGATCACCCCTCCACTTT; CDR3 protein: CASSSGTGGRSPLHF
J gene: TRBJ2-5; V gene: TRBV30; D gene: NA; CDR3 DNA: TGTGCCTGGAGGGATTTGGGAGGCGAAGAGACCCAGTACTTC; CDR3 protein: CAWRDLGGEETQYF
J gene: TRBJ1-6; V gene: TRBV10-3; D gene: NA; CDR3 DNA: TGTGCCATCACCCGAGGTGGTGGGGAGGCACCCCTCCACTTT; CDR3 protein: CAITRGGGEAPLHF
J gene: TRBJ2-5; V gene: TRBV19; D gene: NA; CDR3 DNA: TGTGCCACCAGGACCCTAAGCGGGGAGACCCAGTACTTC; CDR3 protein: CATRTLSGETQYF
J gene: TRBJ2-7; V gene: TRBV10-2; D gene: NA; CDR3 DNA: TGCGCCAGCACCAGGACACTTACCTACGAGCAGTACTTC; CDR3 protein: CASTRTLTYEQYF
J gene: TRBJ2-3; V gene: TRBV7-9; D gene: NA; CDR3 DNA: TGTGCCAGCAGCCGACTGAGAAACACAGATACGCAGTATTTT; CDR3 protein: CASSRLRNTDTQYF
J gene: TRBJ2-5; V gene: TRBV6-1; D gene: NA; CDR3 DNA: TGTGCCAGCAGTGAAGTTGAGGGATTATCGGGGACCCAGTACTTC; CDR3 protein: CASSEVEGLSGTQYF
J gene: TRBJ1-2; V gene: TRBV6-5; D gene: NA; CDR3 DNA: TGTGCCAGCAAACAGGGTCCCTATGGCTACACCTTC; CDR3 protein: CASKQGPYGYTF